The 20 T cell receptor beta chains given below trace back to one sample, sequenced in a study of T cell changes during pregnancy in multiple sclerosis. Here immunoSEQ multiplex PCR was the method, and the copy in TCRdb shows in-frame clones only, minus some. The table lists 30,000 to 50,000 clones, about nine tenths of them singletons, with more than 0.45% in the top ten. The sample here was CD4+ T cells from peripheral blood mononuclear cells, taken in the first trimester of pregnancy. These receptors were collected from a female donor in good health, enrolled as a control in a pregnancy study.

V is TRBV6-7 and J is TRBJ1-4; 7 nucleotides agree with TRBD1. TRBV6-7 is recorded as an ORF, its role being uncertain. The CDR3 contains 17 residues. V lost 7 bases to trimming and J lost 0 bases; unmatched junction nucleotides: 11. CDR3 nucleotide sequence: TGTGCCAGCAAGGACCAGGGGGACAAGACAACTAATGAAAAACTGTTTTTT. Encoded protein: CASKDQGDKTTNEKLFF.

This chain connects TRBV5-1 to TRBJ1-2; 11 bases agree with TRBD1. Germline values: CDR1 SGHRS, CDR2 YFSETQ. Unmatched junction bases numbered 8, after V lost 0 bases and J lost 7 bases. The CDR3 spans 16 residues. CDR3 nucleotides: TGCGCCAGCAGCTTGGTCGTAGGACAGGGGGCTGGTGGCTACACCTTC. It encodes CASSLVVGQGAGGYTF.

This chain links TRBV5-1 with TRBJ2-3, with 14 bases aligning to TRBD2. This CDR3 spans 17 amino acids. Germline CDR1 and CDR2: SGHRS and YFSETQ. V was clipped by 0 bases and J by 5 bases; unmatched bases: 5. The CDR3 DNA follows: TGCGCCAGCAGCTTGGGGGGGACTAGCGGGGGTCAAGATACGCAGTATTTT. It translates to CASSLGGTSGGQDTQYF.

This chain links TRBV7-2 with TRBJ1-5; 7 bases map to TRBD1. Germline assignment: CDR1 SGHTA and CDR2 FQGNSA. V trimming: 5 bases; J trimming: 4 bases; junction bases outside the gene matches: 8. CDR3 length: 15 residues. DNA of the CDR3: TGTGCCAGCAGCCAAACCGGGACAGCTAATCAGCCCCAGCATTTT. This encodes CASSQTGTANQPQHF. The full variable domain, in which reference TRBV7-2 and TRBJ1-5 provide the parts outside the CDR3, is GAGVSQSPSNKVTEKGKDVELRCDPISGHTALYWYRQSLGQGLEFLIYFQGNSAPDKSGLPSDRFSAERTGGSVSTLTIQRTQQEDSAVYLCASSQTGTANQPQHFGDGTRLSIL.

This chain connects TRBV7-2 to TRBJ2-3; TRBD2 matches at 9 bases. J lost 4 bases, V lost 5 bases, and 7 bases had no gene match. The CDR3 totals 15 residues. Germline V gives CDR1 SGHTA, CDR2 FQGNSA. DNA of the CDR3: TGTGCCAGCAGCCCGGGACTAGCAATGGCAGATACGCAGTATTTT. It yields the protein CASSPGLAMADTQYF.

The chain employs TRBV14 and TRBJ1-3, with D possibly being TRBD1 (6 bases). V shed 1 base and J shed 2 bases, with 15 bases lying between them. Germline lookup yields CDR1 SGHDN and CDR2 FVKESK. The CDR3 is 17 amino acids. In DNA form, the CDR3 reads TGTGCCAGCAGCCAAGGGATTAGGACAGAACCTGGAAACACCATATATTTT. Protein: CASSQGIRTEPGNTIYF.

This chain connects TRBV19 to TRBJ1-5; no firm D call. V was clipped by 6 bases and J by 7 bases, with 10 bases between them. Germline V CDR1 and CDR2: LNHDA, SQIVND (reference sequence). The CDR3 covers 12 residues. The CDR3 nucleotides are TGTGCCAGTAGCTTCCCTCCCCAGCCCCAGCATTTT. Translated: CASSFPPQPQHF.

The CDR3: CASSLLEGHGLNTEAFF. Here the CDR3 DNA reads TGTGCCAGCAGCCTTCTGGAGGGGCACGGATTAAACACTGAAGCTTTCTTT. The chain is built from TRBV7-9 and TRBJ1-1, with TRBD1 as a possible D gene (5 bases). Germline loops: CDR1 SEHNR, CDR2 FQNEAQ (reference sequence). V lost 5 bases and J lost 2, with 21 bases in between. This CDR3 has 17 amino acids.

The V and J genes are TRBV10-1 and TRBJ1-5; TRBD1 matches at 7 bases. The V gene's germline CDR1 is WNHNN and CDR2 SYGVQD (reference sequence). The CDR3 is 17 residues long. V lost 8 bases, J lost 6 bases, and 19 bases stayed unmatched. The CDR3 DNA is TGCGCCAGCCCCAAATCGGGACAGCCAAGGGAGGTTCAGCCCCAGCATTTT. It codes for CASPKSGQPREVQPQHF.

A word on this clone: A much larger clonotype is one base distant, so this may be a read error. The CDR3 sequence: CASGPSAYARETQYF. The CDR3 nucleotides read TGTGCCAGCGGCCCTAGCGCCTACGCCCGGGAGACCCAGTACTTC. The chain couples TRBV7-2 to TRBJ2-5; TRBD2 might be the D (6 bases). Germline values: CDR1 SGHTA, CDR2 FQGNSA. Trimming cost V 8 bases and J 5 bases, with 21 bases left between them. The CDR3 length is 15 residues.

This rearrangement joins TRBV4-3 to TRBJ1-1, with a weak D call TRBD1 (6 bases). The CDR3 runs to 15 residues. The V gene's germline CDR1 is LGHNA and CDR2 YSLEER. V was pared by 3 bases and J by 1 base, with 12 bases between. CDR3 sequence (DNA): TGCGCCAGCAGCCAGGGACGAGGGGGGAACACTGAAGCTTTCTTT. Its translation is CASSQGRGGNTEAFF.

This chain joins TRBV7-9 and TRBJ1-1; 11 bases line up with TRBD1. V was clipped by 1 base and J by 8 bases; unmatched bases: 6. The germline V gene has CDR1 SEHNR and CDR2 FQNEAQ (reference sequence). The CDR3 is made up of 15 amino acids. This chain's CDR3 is CASSLGTGGRSEAFF. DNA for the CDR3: TGTGCCAGCAGCTTAGGGACAGGGGGCAGGTCCGAAGCTTTCTTT.

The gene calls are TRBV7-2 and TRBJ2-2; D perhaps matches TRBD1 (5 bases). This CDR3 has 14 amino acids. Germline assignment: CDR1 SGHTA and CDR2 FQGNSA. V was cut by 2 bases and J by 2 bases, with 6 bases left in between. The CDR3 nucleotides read TGTGCCAGCAGCTTACAGGGTAACACCGGGGAGCTGTTTTTT. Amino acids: CASSLQGNTGELFF.

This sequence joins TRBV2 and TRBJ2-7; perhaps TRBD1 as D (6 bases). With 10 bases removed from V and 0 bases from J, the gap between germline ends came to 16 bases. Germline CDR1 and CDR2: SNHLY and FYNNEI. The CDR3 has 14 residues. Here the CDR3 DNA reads TGTGCCACAGGGGCCGGCGCGGGCTCCTACGAGCAGTACTTC. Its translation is CATGAGAGSYEQYF.

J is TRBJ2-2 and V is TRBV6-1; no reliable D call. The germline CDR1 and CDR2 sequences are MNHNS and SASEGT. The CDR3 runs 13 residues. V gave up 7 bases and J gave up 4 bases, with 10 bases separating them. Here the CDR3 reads CASTRTVTGELFF. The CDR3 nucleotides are TGTGCCAGCACCAGAACAGTCACCGGGGAGCTGTTTTTT.

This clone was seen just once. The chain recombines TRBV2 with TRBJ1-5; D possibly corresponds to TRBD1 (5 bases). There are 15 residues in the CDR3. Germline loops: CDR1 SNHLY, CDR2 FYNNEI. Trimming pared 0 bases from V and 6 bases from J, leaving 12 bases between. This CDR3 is CASSEAWGLGQPQHF. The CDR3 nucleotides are TGTGCCAGCAGTGAAGCATGGGGCTTAGGTCAGCCCCAGCATTTT.

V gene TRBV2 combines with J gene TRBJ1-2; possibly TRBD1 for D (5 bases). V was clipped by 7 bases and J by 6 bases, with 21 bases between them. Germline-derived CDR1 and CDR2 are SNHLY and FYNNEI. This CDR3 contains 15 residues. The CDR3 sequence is CASTNQRTSRDGYTF. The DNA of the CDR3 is TGTGCCAGCACGAACCAAAGGACATCCCGCGATGGCTACACCTTC.

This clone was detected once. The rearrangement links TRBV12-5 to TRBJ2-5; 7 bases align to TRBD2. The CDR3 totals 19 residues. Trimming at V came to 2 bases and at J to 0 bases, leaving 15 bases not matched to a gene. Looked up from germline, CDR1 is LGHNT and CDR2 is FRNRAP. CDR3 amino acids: CASGLLLETSQGHQETQYF. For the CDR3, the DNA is TGTGCTAGTGGTTTGCTCCTAGAGACTAGCCAGGGCCACCAAGAGACCCAGTACTTC. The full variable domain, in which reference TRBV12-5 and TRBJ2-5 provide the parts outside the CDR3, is DARVTQTPRHKVTEMGQEVTMRCQPILGHNTVFWYRQTMMQGLELLAYFRNRAPLDDSGMPKDRFSAEMPDATLATLKIQPSEPRDSAVYFCASGLLLETSQGHQETQYFGPGTRLLVL.

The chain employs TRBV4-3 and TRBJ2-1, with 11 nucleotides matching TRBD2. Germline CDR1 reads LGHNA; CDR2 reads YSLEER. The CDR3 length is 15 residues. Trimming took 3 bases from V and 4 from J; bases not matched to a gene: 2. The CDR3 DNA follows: TGCGCCAGCAGCCAGACTAGCGGGAAGTACAATGAGCAGTTCTTC. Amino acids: CASSQTSGKYNEQFF.

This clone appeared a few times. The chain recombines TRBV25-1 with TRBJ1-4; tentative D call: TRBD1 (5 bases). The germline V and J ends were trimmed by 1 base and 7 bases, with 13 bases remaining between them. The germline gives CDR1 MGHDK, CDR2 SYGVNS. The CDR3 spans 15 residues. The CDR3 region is CASSEWGEAAEKLFF. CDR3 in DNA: TGTGCCAGCAGTGAATGGGGGGAGGCCGCTGAAAAACTGTTTTTT.